The entry below describes one TCR beta chain. This receptor's antigen is unknown. Qualities for individual bases were not recorded, and no much larger clone is one base off. The entry originates in a study of cytomegalovirus exposure and HLA in healthy donors (dated by TCRdb to 2016 to 2017). At the level of the whole study: An earlier analysis of roughly 500 of the donors reported approximately 260 Gb of sequence data and 95 million to 120 million unique TCR beta sequences obtained from about 179 million T cells. The number of donors typed differed by locus, with about 629-630 for A, B, C, DRB1 and DQB1, 522 for DQA1, 606 for DPA1, and roughly 450 for DPB1. Because of strong linkage in the cohort, roughly five DR-DQ haplotypes were treated as single units for association and clustering. Rather than using new phenotypic data, the later analysis identified candidate immune exposures from TCR beta sequences and from how often those sequences occurred across donors. Across some 400 genotyped donors of the cohort, an average of about 220,000 unique TCR beta nucleotide sequences per donor were sequenced, and roughly 20% of those sequences were non-productive. To predict cytomegalovirus infection status, the study combined high-throughput TCR immunosequencing, statistical association of individual TCRs with disease status, and machine learning. Genome-wide SNP genotypes for about 60% of the 666 donors were used in a later genetic analysis, which treated that subset as a discovery cohort. An early release that covered roughly 600 HLA-typed donors contained around 300 gigabases of sequencing data and around 80 million unique TCR sequences. The aim of the study was to test whether cataloging public T cell receptors could identify signatures of past pathogen exposure. To decide whether each TCR beta V gene segment behaved as functional or pseudogenic, an earlier analysis of some 600 of the donors relied on high-throughput TCR beta sequencing. In a later analysis, previously published TCR beta repertoires from several hundred donors were re-analyzed and high-resolution HLA genotyping was added so that TCR occurrence patterns could be studied. Class I and class II HLA loci were covered by the typing at four-digit resolution. Donor age, sex, ethnicity and CMV serostatus were compiled alongside the repertoire data. In addition to the first cohort of approximately 650 subjects, a separate validation cohort of approximately 120 different subjects was used. Every discovery cohort repertoire had been produced on one sequencing platform. The study profiled the T cell repertoires of about 640 subjects by immunosequencing and related them to cytomegalovirus serostatus. The genetic ancestry cluster associated with self-reported Caucasian donors included about 81% of the approximately 400 genotyped donors. The investigation overall reported the following: A further reported finding was that TCR beta sequences accurately predicted the HLA-A and HLA-B alleles for most subjects in the first cohort. Because some donors lacked HLA typing at each locus, the association tests relied only on the typed subset. This cohort had only TCR beta chains sequenced, and the lack of alpha or paired-chain data limited which features could be detected. The authors suggested that the approach could potentially be generalized to other disease states and immunological phenotypes. A later analysis found that HLA-associated TCR beta chains were more clonally expanded and had lower generation probabilities than equally common non-associated chains. Assigning TCR associations to individual alleles was difficult when HLA alleles, especially DR and DQ, strongly co-occurred. A later genetic analysis reported fewer N-insertions in productive TCRs among donors in an Asian-associated ancestry cluster than the roughly 670-donor mean. In a later analysis, the rate of TCR association differed among HLA loci, with DRB1 alleles having the most associated TCRs and HLA-C alleles having the fewest. Some IMGT-functional V segments, including TRBV6-2 and TRBV6-3, could not be told apart with the 87-base-pair reads, so those segments were excluded. A later analysis reported that several top co-occurrence clusters appeared linked to parvovirus B19, influenza, CMV and Epstein-Barr virus. Linkage disequilibrium might explain the correlated functional status among segregating V segments, but an unknown experimental factor could not be ruled out. Immune exposure information for the cohort was limited to CMV serostatus. In a later analysis, most CMV-associated TCR beta chains were found to appear HLA-restricted, with HLA associations seemingly driven largely by CMV exposure. In an earlier analysis of about 550 of the donors, most TCR beta V segments were observed in productive rearrangements about 90% or about 30% of the time, broadly matching IMGT annotations. The earlier analysis of 587 of the donors excluded approximately 17 rarely observed V segments, including chromosome 9 orphons, because counts were too low. In a later genetic analysis, a missense DCLRE1C variant was associated with V-gene and J-gene trimming of TCR beta chains, and the association was replicated in an independent cohort. At a false discovery rate of 0.05, a later analysis linked about 17,000 TCR beta sequences to specific HLA alleles. In vitro tests confirmed that three of the cytomegalovirus-associated TCR beta chains recognize cytomegalovirus antigens. In both the original and validation cohorts, the classifier was reported to diagnose cytomegalovirus status with high specificity and sensitivity. Roughly uniform sequencing depth across donors was assumed in presence/absence analyses, although this assumption may not hold. A group of highly shared sequence variants was considered likely to be a technical artifact of the sequencing pipeline. Across donors, most TCR sequences were observed very rarely, whereas some public TCRs were present in many individuals. The study listed 150 to 200 TCR beta chains as associated with cytomegalovirus.

The cohort was made up of approximately 670 healthy bone marrow donors. All cohort members were sampled while nominally healthy, although unrecorded immune exposures were likely present. The donor tested CMV seronegative and was one of the 352 seronegative cohort members. A peripheral blood sample was provided by each donor, and peripheral blood mononuclear cells were used for TCR beta sequencing. Genomic DNA extraction from the blood cell samples was performed with the Qiagen DNeasy Blood Extraction Kit. To prepare the library, the immunoSEQ multiplex PCR assay was applied. For the multiplex PCR, a mixture combining 60 forward primers for TCR Vbeta segments and 13 reverse primers for TCR Jbeta segments was used. Amplification of the CDR3 region of rearranged TCR beta genes was performed with a multiplex PCR assay on genomic DNA. Amplified TCR beta libraries were sequenced as 87-base-pair reads on the Illumina HiSeq System. The published analysis was carried out like this. A later analysis tallied around 82 million unique TCR beta chains across the 650 to 750 repertoires, and around 9.9 million of those chains were shared by two or more donors. A nearest-neighbor algorithm error-corrected the raw reads and collapsed the reads into unique sequences, merging closely related sequences to remove PCR and sequencing errors. Alignment of CDR3 sequences to IMGT reference sequences was used to assign V, D and J gene segments. Each retained sequence needed at least a six-nucleotide match to both a V gene segment and a J gene segment. A rearrangement counted as productive if the CDR3 had no stop codons and remained in frame with V and J, and every other rearrangement counted as non-productive. CDR3 was defined according to IMGT convention as the region running from the second conserved V-encoded cysteine to the conserved J-encoded phenylalanine. The earlier analysis of 450 to 750 of the donors excluded any sequence lacking an unambiguous match to a single V gene segment. In an earlier analysis of 587 of the donors, V segments were called functional above 56.7% productive rearrangements and were called segregating when the between-donor standard deviation exceeded 5%. To diagnose cytomegalovirus status from the catalog of TCR beta chain sequences, a statistical classification framework was built. In a later analysis, V and J genes were assigned by comparing TCR nucleotide sequences against IMGT/GENE-DB human TR gene sequences. Using the TCRdist pipeline, a later analysis assigned CDR3 sequences along with most-parsimonious VDJ recombination scenarios. In a later analysis, each TCR beta chain was defined by its CDR3 amino acid sequence together with its V-gene family, and reads lacking a unique V-gene family were excluded. A later analysis removed 592 highly shared, low-generation-probability nucleotide sequences to deal with suspected cross-contamination and a sequencing artifact. In a later analysis, a clonal expansion index was calculated for each public chain from normalized within-repertoire ranks of inferred template counts. Generation probabilities in a later analysis came from a VDJ recombination model fitted to out-of-frame rearrangements, and those results were checked against IGoR. A later analysis scored TCR-TCR, TCR-HLA and TCR-CMV co-occurrence with hypergeometric tests, applying a repertoire-size bias correction to TCR pairs. False discovery rates were estimated in a later analysis by permuting HLA or CMV assignments 20 times. In a later analysis, co-occurring TCRs were grouped with DBSCAN, and TCRdist sequence similarity was added when clustering was performed within HLA-allele-positive subsets. For co-occurrence clustering, repertoires with fewer than 30,000 or more than 120,000 public chains were excluded, along with several repertoires with anomalous nucleotide sharing. Here the immuneACCESS table is served through TCRdb, limited to in-frame sequences with V and J called. Missing clones are a known gap in these copies; in checked studies unresolved V genes cover under half, and the rest lacks a known reason. The DNA was the basis for D and trimming; V, J and clone size are from that table. For this sample the table gives some 160,000 clones, of which roughly 72% were detected only once. The ten largest clones take up roughly 2.1% of the sample.

V loses 6 bases of germline sequence and J loses 1 base, and the interval between the two ends is 13 bases. Sequences MNHEY (CDR1) and SVGAGI (CDR2) are obtained from the germline V gene. The CDR3 sequence holds 15 residues, the cysteine and phenylalanine included. The sequence is cut down to CDR3 DNA, 45 bases in frame from base 1. The receptor was isolated from a man between 35 and 55 years old in good health and CMV-seronegative. Here the chain combines TRBV6-5 and TRBJ1-5, with the identity of the D gene unclear. The sequenced sample consisted of PBMCs. The DNA sequence is given as TGTGCCAGCAGGCCAAGCTTTCGGAGCAATCAGCCCCAGCATTTT. Translated, this is CASRPSFRSNQPQHF.